This T cell receptor (beta chain) derives from a study of beta chain features in type 1 diabetes. The entirety of the isolated RNA underwent reverse transcription, so expressed TCRB transcripts were sequenced. The repertoire was sequenced with immunoSEQ multiplex PCR; TCRdb's copy has only in-frame clones and lacks some. The profile shows fewer than 650,000 clones, roughly a sixth of them singletons. V was pared by 9 bases and J by 1 base, with 5 bases of the junction left unmatched. Germline V lookup: CDR1 MGHDK, CDR2 SYGVNS. This CDR3 is built from 15 residues. The chain combines TRBV25-1 with TRBJ2-1, with 11 bases lining up with TRBD2. This TCR was sampled from a man aged 18 to 30 in good health. Sequencing was carried out using naive CD4+ T cells from blood. The CDR3 nucleotides read TGTGCCAGTCGTGGACTAGCGGGTTCCTACAATGAGCAGTTCTTC. Its translation is CASRGLAGSYNEQFF.